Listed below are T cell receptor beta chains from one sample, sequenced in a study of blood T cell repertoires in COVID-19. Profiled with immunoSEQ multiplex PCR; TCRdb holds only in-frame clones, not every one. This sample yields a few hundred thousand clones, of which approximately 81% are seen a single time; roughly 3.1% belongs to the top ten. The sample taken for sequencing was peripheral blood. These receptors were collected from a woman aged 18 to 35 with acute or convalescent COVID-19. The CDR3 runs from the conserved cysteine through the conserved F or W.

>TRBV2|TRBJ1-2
CASSEDRNYGYTF
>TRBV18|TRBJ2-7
CASSPAGGEQYF
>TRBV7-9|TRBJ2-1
CASSPPLLDEQFF
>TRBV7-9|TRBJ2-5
CASSLPGRKETQYF
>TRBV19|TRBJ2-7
CASSIGHRDNYYEQYF
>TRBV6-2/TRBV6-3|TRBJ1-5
CASSYPQGHQPQHF
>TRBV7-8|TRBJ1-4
CASSLGPGTRVEKLFF
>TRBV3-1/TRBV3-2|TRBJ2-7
CASSPRLAGGDEQYF
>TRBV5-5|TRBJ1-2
CASSYITRVVGGSYGYTF
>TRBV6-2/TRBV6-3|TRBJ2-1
CASSRNSDRNEQFF
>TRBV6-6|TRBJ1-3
CASSGTDSGNTIYF
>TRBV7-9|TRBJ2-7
CASSPAGSKASYEQYF
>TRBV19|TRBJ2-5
CASSSEPGLAFRETQYF
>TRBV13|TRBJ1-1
CASSRGGGNTEAFF
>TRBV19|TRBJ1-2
CASSTPEGAFGYTF
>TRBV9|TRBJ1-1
CASSATGNTEAFF
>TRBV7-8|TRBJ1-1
CASSLVGGTGVNTEAFF
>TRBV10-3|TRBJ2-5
CATGTSGKDQETQYF
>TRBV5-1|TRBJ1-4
CASSLGQNNEKLFF
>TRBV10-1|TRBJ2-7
CASRILAGALSYEQYF
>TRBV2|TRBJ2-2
CASSAGSSNTGELFF
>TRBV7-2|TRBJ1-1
CASSFAGNTEAFF
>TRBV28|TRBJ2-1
CASSFLGLAVYNEQFF
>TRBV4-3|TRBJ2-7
CASSNLVTVSSYEQYF
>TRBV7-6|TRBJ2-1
CASSLGGGNSYNEQFF
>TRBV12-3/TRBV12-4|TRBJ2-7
CASSSRSEQYF
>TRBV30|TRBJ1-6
CAWRAGGGSPLHF
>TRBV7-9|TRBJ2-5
CASKIESETQYF
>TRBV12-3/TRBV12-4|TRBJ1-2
CASSFLQGSGYTF